This note documents a single T cell receptor beta chain sequence. Its antigen is not known. This record belongs to a study of lymphopenia after photon versus proton radiotherapy. General study findings and limits: Better survival with proton therapy was suggested as possible, not demonstrated. Under photons, naive T cells and diversity fell while effector/memory populations rose. Oligoclonal CD8+ Temra expansion after nadir drove photon patients' diversity drop.

The table came from immunoSEQ multiplex PCR; TCRdb's copy has only in-frame clones and leaves some out. Of about 64,000 clones listed, about nine tenths are singletons. J lost 11 bases, V lost 3 bases, and 6 bases had no gene match. This CDR3 has 12 residues. The germline V gene has CDR1 SGHVS and CDR2 FNYEAQ. The sequenced sample was peripheral blood, obtained from a patient treated with proton-based radiotherapy. This clonotype was obtained from a man older than 75 with esophageal cancer. This chain uses TRBV7-6 with TRBJ1-2, with 7 bases fitting TRBD1. The CDR3 sequence: CASSFRDSGYTF. The DNA of the CDR3 is TGTGCCAGCAGCTTTCGGGACAGCGGATACACCTTC.